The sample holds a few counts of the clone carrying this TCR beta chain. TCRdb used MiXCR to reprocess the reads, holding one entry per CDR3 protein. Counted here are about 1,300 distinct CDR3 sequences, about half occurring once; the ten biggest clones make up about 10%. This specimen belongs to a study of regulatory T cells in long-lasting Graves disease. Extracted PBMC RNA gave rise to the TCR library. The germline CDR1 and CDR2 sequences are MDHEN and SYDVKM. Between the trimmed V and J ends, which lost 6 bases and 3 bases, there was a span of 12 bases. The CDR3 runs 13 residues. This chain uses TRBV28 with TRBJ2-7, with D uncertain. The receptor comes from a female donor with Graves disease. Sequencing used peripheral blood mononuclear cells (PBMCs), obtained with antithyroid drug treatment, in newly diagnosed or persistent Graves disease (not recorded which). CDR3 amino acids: CASSLLGNYEQYF. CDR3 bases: TGTGCCAGCAGCCTTCTAGGGAACTACGAGCAGTACTTC.